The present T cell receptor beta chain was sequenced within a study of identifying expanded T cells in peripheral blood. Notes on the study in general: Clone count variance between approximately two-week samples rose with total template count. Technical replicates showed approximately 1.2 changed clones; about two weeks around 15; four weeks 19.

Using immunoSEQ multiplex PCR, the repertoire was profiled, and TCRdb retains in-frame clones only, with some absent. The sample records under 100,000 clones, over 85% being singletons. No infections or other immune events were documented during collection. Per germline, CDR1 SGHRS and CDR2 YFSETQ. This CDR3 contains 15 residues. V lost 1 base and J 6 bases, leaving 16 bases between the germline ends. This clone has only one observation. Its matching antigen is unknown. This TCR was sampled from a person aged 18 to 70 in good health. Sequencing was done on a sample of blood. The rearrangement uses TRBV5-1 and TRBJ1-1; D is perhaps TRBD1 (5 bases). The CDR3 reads CASSLWAAEGSEAFF. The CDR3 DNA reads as TGCGCCAGCAGCTTGTGGGCCGCGGAGGGGTCTGAAGCTTTCTTT.